This TCR beta chain originates from a study of post-analysis software for immune sequencing data. Prepared libraries of TCR beta cDNA carried unique molecular identifiers. From about 1 to 10 million T cells, 400,000 to 500,000 cDNA molecules were obtained. TCRdb recomputed calls from the PCR reads with MiXCR, one row per CDR3 protein. The sample includes under 900,000 distinct CDR3 sequences, approximately 53% of them seen just once. General observations from the study: Multiple sclerosis was associated with a significant reduction in normalized Chao1 diversity relative to controls. Four to six TRBV segments were more frequent in patients than controls; TRBV5-6, TRBV5-1 and TRBV20-1 belonged to this group.

The germline V gene has CDR1 LNHNV and CDR2 YYDKDF (reference sequence). This CDR3 is 12 amino acids long. Trimming left V 5 bases short and J 6 bases short, with 8 bases between. This clonotype was picked up a small number of times. The antigen is unknown. The receptor was isolated from a girl aged 5-17 years with multiple sclerosis. V and J are TRBV15 and TRBJ2-1; D not certain. The sequencing input was blood. The CDR3 sequence: CATSGRSNEQFF. In DNA form, the CDR3 reads TGTGCCACCAGCGGACGGTCCAATGAGCAGTTCTTC.